This T cell receptor beta chain comes out of a study of cytomegalovirus exposure and HLA in healthy donors. Amplification used 60 Vbeta primers and 13 Jbeta primers. TCRdb keeps only in-frame clones here, not all; method: immunoSEQ multiplex PCR. The sample includes some 150,000 clones, approximately 80% of them seen just once. CDR3 length equals 15 residues. Germline CDR1 reads PRHDT; CDR2 reads FYEKMQ (reference sequence). The trim removed 5 bases at V and 5 bases at J, leaving 6 bases unmatched. On this clone itself: Antigen specificity is unknown.

Notes on the study in general: A later analysis reportedly found that, within productive TCRs, an Asian-associated ancestry cluster had fewer N-insertions than the mean observed across the 666 donors. The likely explanation for a cluster of highly shared sequence variants was sequencing artifact.

The V call is TRBV13, the J call TRBJ1-6, with TRBD1 identical over 7 bases. Sequenced: PBMCs. The TCR was taken from a man aged 25 to 40 in good health and CMV-seropositive. The CDR3 nucleotides are TGTGCCAGCAGCGTAAGGGACAGCCATAATTCACCCCTCCACTTT. This encodes CASSVRDSHNSPLHF. Full variable domain (outside the CDR3, taken from reference TRBV13 and TRBJ1-6): AAGVIQSPRHLIKEKRETATLKCYPIPRHDTVYWYQQGPGQDPQFLISFYEKMQSDKGSIPDRFSAQQFSDYHSELNMSSLELGDSALYFCASSVRDSHNSPLHFGNGTRLTVT.